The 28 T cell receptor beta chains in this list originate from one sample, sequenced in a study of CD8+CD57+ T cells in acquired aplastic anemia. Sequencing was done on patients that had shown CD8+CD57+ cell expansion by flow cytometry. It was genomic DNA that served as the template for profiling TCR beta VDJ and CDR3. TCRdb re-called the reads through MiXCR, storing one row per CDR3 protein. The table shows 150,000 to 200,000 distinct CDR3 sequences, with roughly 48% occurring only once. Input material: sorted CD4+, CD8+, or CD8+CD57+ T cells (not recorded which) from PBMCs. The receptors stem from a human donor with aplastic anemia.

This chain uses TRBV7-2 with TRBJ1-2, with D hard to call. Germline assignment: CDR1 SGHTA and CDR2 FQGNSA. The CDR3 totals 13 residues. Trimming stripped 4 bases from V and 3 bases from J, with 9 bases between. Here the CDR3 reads CASSSDGHYGYTF. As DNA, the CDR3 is TGTGCCAGCAGCTCGGACGGCCACTATGGCTACACCTTC.

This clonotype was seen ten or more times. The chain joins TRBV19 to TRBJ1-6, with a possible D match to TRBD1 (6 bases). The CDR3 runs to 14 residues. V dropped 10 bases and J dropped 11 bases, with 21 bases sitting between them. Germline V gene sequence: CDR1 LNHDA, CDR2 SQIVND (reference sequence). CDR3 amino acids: CATQGGGALTPLHF. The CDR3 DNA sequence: TGTGCCACCCAAGGGGGGGGGGCCTTAACACCCCTCCACTTT.

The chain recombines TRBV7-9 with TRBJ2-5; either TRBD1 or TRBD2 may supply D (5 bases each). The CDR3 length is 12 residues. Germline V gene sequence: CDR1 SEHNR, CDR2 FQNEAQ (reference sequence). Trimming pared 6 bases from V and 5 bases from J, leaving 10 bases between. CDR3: CASSLGTETQYF. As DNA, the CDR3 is TGTGCCAGCAGTCTCGGGACGGAGACCCAGTACTTC.

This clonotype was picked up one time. Here the CDR3 reads CASSSRELFF. The CDR3 DNA follows: TGTGCCAGCAGCTCTAGGGAACTGTTTTTT. The rearrangement links TRBV2 to TRBJ1-4; unclear D gene. CDR1 and CDR2 (germline): SNHLY, FYNNEI. V shed 6 bases and J shed 12 bases, with 8 bases lying between them. This CDR3 is built from 10 residues. The full variable domain, completed using reference TRBV2 and TRBJ1-4, is EPEVTQTPSHQVTQMGQEVILRCVPISNHLYFYWYRQILGQKVEFLVSFYNNEISEKSEIFDDQFSVERPDGSNFTLKIRSTKLEDSAMYFCASSSRELFFGSGTQLSVL.

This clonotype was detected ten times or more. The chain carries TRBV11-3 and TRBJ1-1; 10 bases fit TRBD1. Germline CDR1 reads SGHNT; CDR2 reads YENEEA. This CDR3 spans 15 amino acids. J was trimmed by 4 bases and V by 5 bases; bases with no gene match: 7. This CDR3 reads CASSIGTGVGTEAFF. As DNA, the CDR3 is TGTGCCAGCAGCATAGGGACAGGGGTCGGCACTGAAGCTTTCTTT.

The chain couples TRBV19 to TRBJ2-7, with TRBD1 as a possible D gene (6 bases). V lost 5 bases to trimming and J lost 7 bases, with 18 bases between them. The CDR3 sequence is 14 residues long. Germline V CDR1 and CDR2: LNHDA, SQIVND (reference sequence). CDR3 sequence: CASSSWGQGHEQYF. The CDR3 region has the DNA TGTGCCAGTAGTTCCTGGGGGCAGGGTCATGAGCAGTACTTC.

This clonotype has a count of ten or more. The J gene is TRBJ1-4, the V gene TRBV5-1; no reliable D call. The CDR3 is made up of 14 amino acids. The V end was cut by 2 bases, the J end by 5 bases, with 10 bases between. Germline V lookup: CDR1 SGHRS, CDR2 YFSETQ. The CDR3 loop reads CASSFSSENEKLFF. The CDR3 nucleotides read TGCGCCAGCAGCTTCTCCTCTGAAAATGAAAAACTGTTTTTT.

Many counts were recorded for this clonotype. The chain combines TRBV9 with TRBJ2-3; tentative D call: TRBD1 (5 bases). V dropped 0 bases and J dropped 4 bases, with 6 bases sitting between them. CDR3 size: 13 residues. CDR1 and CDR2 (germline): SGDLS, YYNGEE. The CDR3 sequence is CASSVEGSDTQYF. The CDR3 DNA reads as TGTGCCAGCAGCGTAGAGGGGTCAGATACGCAGTATTTT.

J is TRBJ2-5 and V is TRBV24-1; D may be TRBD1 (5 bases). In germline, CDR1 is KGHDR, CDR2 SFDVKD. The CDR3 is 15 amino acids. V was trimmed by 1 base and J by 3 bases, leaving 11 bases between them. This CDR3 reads CATSDFFSREETQYF. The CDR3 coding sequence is TGTGCCACCAGTGATTTCTTCTCCAGGGAAGAGACCCAGTACTTC.

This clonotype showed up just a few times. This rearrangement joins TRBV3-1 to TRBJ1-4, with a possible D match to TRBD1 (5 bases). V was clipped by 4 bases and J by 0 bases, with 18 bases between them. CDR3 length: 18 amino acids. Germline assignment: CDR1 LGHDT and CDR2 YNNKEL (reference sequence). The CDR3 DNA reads TGTGCCAGCAGCCTAAGAGAGGGCCAGACAGCAACTAATGAAAAACTGTTTTTT. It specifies CASSLREGQTATNEKLFF.

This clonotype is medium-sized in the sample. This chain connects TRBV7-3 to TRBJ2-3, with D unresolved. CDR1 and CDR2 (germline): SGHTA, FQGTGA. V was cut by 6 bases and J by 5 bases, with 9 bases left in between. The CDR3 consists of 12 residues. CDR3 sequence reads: CASRAEGDTQYF. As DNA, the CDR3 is TGTGCCAGCAGAGCCGAAGGAGATACGCAGTATTTT.

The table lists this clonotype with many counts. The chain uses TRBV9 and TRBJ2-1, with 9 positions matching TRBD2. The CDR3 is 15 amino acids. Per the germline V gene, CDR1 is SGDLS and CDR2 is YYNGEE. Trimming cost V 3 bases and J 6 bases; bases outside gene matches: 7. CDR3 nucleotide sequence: TGTGCCAGCAGCGCCCCGGGACTAGCCTTCAATGAGCAGTTCTTC. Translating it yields CASSAPGLAFNEQFF.

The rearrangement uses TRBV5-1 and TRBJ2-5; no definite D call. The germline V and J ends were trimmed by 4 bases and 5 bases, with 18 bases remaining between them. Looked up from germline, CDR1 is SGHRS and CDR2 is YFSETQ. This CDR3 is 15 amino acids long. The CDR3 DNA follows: TGCGCCAGCAGCCTGGGGATAGGGAAAAGGGAGACCCAGTACTTC. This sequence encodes CASSLGIGKRETQYF. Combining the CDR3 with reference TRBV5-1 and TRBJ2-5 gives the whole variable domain KAGVTQTPRYLIKTRGQQVTLSCSPISGHRSVSWYQQTPGQGLQFLFEYFSETQRNKGNFPGRFSGRQFSNSRSEMNVSTLELGDSALYLCASSLGIGKRETQYFGPGTRLLVL.

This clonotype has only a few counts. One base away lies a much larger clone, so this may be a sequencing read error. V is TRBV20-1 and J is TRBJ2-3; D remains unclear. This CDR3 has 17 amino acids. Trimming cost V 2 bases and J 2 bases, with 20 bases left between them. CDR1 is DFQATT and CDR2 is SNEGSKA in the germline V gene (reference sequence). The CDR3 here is CSARPLPTEYITDTQYF. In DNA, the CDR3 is TGCAGTGCTAGACCTCTCCCTACAGAGTATATCACAGATACGCAGTATTTT.

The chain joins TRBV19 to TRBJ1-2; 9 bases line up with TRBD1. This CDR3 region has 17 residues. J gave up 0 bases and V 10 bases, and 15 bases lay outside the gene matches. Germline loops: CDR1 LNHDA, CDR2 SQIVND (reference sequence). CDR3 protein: CATVGQGLDLANYGYTF. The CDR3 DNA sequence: TGTGCCACCGTGGGACAGGGATTAGATTTAGCTAACTATGGCTACACCTTC. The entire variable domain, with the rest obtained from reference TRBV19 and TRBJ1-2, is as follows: DGGITQSPKYLFRKEGQNVTLSCEQNLNHDAMYWYRQDPGQGLRLIYYSQIVNDFQKGDIAEGYSVSREKKESFPLTVTSAQKNPTAFYLCATVGQGLDLANYGYTFGSGTRLTVV.

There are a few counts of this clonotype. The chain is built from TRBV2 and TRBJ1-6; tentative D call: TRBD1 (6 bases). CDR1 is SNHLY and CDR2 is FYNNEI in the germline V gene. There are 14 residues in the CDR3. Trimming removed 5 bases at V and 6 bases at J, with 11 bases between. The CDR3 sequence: CASSPRQANSPLHF. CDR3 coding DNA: TGTGCCAGCAGTCCTAGACAGGCTAATTCACCCCTCCACTTT.

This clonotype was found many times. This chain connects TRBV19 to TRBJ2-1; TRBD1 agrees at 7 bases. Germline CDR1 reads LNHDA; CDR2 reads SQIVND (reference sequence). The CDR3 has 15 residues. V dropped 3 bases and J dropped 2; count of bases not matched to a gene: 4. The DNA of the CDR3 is TGTGCCAGTAGTATGCCGGACAGGCCCTACAATGAGCAGTTCTTC. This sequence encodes CASSMPDRPYNEQFF.

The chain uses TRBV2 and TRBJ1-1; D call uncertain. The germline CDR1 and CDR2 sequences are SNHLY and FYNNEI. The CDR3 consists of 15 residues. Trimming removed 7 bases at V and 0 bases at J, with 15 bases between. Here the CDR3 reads CASMDPTGMNTEAFF. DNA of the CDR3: TGTGCCAGCATGGACCCTACGGGGATGAACACTGAAGCTTTCTTT. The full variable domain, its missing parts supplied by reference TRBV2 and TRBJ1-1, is EPEVTQTPSHQVTQMGQEVILRCVPISNHLYFYWYRQILGQKVEFLVSFYNNEISEKSEIFDDQFSVERPDGSNFTLKIRSTKLEDSAMYFCASMDPTGMNTEAFFGQGTRLTVV.

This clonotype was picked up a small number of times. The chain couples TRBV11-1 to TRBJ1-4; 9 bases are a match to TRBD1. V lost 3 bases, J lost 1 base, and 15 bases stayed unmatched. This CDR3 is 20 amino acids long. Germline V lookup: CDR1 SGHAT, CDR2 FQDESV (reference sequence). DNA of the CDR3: TGTGCCAGCAGCTTCCACAGGGGGCGCGTTGTCTCTGGAACTAATGAAAAACTGTTTTTT. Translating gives CASSFHRGRVVSGTNEKLFF.

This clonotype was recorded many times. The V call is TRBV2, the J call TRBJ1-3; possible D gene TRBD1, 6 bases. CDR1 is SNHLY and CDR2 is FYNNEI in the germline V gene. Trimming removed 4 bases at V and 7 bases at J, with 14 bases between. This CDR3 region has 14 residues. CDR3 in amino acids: CASSGMTGGNTIYF. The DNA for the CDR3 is TGTGCCAGCAGTGGAATGACAGGAGGGAACACCATATATTTT.

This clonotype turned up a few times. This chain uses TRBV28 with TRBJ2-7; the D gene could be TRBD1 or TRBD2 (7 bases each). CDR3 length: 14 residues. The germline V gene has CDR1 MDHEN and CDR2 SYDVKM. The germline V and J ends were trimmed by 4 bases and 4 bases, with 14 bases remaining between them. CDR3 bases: TGTGCCAGCAGTTCCTCAGGGGGAGGGTACGAGCAGTACTTC. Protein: CASSSSGGGYEQYF.

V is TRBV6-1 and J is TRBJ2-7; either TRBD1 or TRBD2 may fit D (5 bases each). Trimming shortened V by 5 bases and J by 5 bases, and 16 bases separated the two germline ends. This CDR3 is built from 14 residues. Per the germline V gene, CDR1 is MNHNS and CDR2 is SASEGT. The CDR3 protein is CASSRDGPSHEQYF. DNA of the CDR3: TGTGCCAGCAGTCGGGACGGACCAAGCCACGAGCAGTACTTC.

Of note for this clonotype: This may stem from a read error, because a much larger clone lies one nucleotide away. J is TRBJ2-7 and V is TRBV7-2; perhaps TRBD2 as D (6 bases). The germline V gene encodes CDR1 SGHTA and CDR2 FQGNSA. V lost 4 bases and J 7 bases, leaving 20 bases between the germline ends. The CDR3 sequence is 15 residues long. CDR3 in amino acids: CASSSPGLGNREQYF. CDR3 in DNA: TGTGCCAGCAGCTCCCCGGGACTGGGAAACCGAGAGCAGTACTTC.

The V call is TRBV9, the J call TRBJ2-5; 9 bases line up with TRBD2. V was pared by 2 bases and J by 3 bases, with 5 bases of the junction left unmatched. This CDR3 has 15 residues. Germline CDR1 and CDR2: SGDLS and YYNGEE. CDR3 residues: CASSVWGLAEETQYF. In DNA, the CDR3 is TGTGCCAGCAGCGTGTGGGGACTAGCTGAAGAGACCCAGTACTTC.

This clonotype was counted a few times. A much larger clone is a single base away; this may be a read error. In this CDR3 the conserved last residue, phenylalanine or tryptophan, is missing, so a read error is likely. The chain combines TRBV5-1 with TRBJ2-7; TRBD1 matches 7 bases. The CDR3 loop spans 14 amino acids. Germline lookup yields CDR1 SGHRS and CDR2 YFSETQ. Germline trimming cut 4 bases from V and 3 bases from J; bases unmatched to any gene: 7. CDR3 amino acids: CASSPSGTDYEQYL. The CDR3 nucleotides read TGCGCCAGCAGCCCGTCCGGGACAGACTACGAGCAGTACCTC.

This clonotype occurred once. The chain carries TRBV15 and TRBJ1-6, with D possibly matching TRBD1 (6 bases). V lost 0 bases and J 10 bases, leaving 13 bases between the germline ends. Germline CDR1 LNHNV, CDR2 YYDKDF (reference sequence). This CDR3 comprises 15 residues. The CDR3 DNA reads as TGTGCCACCAGCAGAGATGTGGGGGCCGGATCACCCCTCCACTTT. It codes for CATSRDVGAGSPLHF.

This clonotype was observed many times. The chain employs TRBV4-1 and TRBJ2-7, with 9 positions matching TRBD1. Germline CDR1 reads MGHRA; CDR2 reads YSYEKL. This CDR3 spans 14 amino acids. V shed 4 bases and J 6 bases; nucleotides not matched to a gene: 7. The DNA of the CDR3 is TGCGCCAGCAGCCCACGGGACAGGGTCCCCGAGCAGTACTTC. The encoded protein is CASSPRDRVPEQYF.

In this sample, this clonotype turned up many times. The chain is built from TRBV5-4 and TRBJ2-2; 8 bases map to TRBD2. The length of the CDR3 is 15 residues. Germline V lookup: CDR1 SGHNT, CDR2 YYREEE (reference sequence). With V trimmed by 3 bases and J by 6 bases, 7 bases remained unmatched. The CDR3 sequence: CASSSSGRTAGELFF. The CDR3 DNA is TGTGCCAGCAGCTCCAGCGGGAGAACCGCCGGGGAGCTGTTTTTT.